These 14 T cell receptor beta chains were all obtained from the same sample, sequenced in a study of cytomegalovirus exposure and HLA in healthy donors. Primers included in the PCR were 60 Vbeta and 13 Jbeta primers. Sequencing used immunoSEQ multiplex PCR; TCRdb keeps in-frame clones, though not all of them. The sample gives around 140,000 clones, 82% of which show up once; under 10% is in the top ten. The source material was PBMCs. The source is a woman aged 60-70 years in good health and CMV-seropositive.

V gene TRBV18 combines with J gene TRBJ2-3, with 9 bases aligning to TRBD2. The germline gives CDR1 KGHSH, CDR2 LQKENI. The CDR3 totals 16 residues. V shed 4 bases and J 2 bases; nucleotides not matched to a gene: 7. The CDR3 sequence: CASSQIAGVYTDTQYF. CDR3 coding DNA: TGTGCCAGCTCACAAATAGCGGGAGTCTACACAGATACGCAGTATTTT.

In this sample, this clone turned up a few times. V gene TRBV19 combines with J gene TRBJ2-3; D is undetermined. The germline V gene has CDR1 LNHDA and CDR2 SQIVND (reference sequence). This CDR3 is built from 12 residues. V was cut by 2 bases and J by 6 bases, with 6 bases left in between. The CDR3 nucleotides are TGTGCCAGTAGTATATATTCGGATACGCAGTATTTT. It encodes CASSIYSDTQYF.

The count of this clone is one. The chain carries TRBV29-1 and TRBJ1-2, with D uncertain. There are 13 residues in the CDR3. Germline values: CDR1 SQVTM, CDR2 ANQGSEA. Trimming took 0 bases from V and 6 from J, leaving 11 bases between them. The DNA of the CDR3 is TGCAGCGTTGAAGATTTCATGAGGAATGGCTACACCTTC. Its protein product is CSVEDFMRNGYTF.

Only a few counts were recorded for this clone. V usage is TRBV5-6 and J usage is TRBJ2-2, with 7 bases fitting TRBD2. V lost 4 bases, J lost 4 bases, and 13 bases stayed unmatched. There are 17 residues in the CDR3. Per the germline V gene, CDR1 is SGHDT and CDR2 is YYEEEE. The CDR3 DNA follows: TGTGCCAGCAGCCCGCGGGGTGGTAGCGGGCTCACCGGGGAGCTGTTTTTT. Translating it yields CASSPRGGSGLTGELFF.

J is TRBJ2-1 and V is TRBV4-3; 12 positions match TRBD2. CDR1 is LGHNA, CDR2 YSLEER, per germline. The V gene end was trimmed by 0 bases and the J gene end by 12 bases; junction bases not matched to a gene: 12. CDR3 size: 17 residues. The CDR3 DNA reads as TGCGCCAGCAGCCAAGATCGGACTAGCGGGACACCTTATTCGCAGTTCTTC. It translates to CASSQDRTSGTPYSQFF.

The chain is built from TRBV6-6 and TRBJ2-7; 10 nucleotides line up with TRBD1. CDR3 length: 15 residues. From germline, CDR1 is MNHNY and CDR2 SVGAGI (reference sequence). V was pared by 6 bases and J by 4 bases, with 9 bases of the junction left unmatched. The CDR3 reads CASRGIRDRGYEQYF. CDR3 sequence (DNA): TGTGCCAGCAGGGGAATCCGGGACAGGGGATACGAGCAGTACTTC.

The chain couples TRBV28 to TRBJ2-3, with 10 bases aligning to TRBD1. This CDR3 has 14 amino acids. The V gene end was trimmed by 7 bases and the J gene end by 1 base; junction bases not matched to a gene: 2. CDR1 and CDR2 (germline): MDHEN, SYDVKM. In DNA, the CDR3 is TGTGCCAGCACCGGGACAGGGGGCACAGATACGCAGTATTTT. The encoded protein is CASTGTGGTDTQYF. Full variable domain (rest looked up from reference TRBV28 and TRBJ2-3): DVKVTQSSRYLVKRTGEKVFLECVQDMDHENMFWYRQDPGLGLRLIYFSYDVKMKEKGDIPEGYSVSREKKERFSLILESASTNQTSMYLCASTGTGGTDTQYFGPGTRLTVL.

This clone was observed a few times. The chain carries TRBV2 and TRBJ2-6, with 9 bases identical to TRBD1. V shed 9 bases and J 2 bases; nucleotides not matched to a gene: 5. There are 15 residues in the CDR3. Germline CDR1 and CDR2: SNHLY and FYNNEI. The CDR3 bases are TGTGCCAGTAACAGGGGGCGTGCTGGGGCCAACGTCCTGACTTTC. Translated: CASNRGRAGANVLTF.

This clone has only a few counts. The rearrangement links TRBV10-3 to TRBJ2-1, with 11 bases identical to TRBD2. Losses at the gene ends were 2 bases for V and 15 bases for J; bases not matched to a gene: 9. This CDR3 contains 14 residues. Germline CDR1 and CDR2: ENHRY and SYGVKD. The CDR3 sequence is CAISEGRLAGIVFF. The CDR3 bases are TGTGCCATCAGTGAGGGCCGACTAGCGGGAATTGTGTTCTTC.

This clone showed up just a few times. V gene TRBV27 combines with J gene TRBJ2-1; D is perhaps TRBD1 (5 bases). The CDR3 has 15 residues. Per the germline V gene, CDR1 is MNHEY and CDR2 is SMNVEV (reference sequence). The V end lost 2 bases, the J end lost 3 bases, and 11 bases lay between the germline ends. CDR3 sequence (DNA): TGTGCCAGCAGTTTAAAAGACAGCTACTACAATGAGCAGTTCTTC. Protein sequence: CASSLKDSYYNEQFF.

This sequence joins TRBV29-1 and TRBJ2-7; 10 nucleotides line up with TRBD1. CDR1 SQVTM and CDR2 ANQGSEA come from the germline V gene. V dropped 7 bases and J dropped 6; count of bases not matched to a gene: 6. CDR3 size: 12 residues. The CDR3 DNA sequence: TGCAGCGCCCGGGACAGGGGAATCGAGCAGTACTTC. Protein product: CSARDRGIEQYF.

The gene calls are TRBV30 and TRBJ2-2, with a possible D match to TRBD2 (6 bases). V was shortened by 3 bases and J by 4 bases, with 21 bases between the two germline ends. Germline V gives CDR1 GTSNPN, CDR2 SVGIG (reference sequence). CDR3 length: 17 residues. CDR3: CAWRARWGREATGELFF. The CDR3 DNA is TGTGCCTGGAGAGCGCGATGGGGCAGGGAGGCCACCGGGGAGCTGTTTTTT.

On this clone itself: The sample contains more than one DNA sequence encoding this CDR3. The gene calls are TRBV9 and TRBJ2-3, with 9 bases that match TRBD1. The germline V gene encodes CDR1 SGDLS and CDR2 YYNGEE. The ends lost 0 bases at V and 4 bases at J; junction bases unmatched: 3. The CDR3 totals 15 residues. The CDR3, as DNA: TGTGCCAGCAGCGTAGTGGGACAGGGTGCAGATACGCAGTATTTT. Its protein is CASSVVGQGADTQYF.

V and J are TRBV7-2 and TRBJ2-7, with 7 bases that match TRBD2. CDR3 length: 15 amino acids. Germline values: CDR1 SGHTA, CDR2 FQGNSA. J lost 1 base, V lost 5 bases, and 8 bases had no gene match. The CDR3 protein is CASSRGLEGSYEQYF. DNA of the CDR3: TGTGCCAGCAGCCGAGGACTAGAGGGTTCCTACGAGCAGTACTTC. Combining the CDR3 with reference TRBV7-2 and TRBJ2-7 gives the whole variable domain GAGVSQSPSNKVTEKGKDVELRCDPISGHTALYWYRQSLGQGLEFLIYFQGNSAPDKSGLPSDRFSAERTGGSVSTLTIQRTQQEDSAVYLCASSRGLEGSYEQYFGPGTRLTVT.